One sample yielded the 8 T cell receptor beta chains listed below, sequenced in a study of OX40 agonist ivuxolimab in advanced cancers. Assay: immunoSEQ multiplex PCR; the TCRdb copy retains only in-frame clones and omits some. The sample consists of around 43,000 clones, approximately 86% of them appearing once. The starting material was CD4+ or CD8+ T cells sorted from blood, obtained in a trial of the OX40 agonist ivuxolimab. These receptors all come from an adult with an advanced solid tumor such as melanoma, head and neck, liver or kidney cancer.

The rearrangement links TRBV5-5 to TRBJ2-7; D might be TRBD1 (6 bases). Trimming left V 7 bases short and J 3 bases short, with 11 bases between. Germline lookup yields CDR1 SGHKS and CDR2 YYEKEE (reference sequence). The CDR3 spans 12 residues. CDR3 sequence: CASRQDGYEQYF. The CDR3 DNA follows: TGTGCCAGCCGACAGGACGGCTACGAGCAGTACTTC.

The V gene is TRBV11-1, the J gene TRBJ2-7; no reliable D call. The CDR3 runs to 11 residues. In germline, CDR1 is SGHAT, CDR2 FQDESV (reference sequence). V was pared by 5 bases and J by 3 bases, with 5 bases between. The CDR3 DNA follows: TGTGCCAGCAGCCAGTACTACGAGCAGTACTTC. Amino acid sequence: CASSQYYEQYF.

This chain joins TRBV2 and TRBJ2-3, with 10 nucleotides matching TRBD2. CDR3 length equals 18 residues. J was trimmed by 2 bases and V by 0 bases; bases with no gene match: 8. Germline loops: CDR1 SNHLY, CDR2 FYNNEI. CDR3 sequence reads: CASSEAGLAGDSTDTQYF. CDR3 nucleotides: TGTGCCAGCAGTGAAGCCGGTCTAGCGGGAGACTCCACAGATACGCAGTATTTT.

In this sample, this clone turned up once. This chain uses TRBV12-5 with TRBJ2-7, with D hard to call. Trimming cost V 11 bases and J 1 base, with 15 bases left between them. The CDR3 has 13 amino acids. Germline lookup yields CDR1 LGHNT and CDR2 FRNRAP. CDR3 amino acids: CAGPKARSYEQYF. CDR3 nucleotide sequence: TGTGCTGGGCCCAAGGCTAGGTCCTACGAGCAGTACTTC.

This chain connects TRBV2 to TRBJ2-1; a weak D match, TRBD1 (5 bases). Trimming pared 4 bases from V and 8 bases from J, leaving 12 bases between. CDR3 length: 13 residues. In germline, CDR1 is SNHLY, CDR2 FYNNEI. CDR3 nucleotides: TGTGCCAGCAGTGGGGGCCTTAGGTATGAGCAGTTCTTC. As protein: CASSGGLRYEQFF.

V and J are TRBV4-2 and TRBJ2-2; weak D call: TRBD2 (6 bases). This CDR3 is built from 16 residues. The V and J ends lost 5 bases and 3 bases respectively, with 16 bases between them. Germline loops: CDR1 LGHNA, CDR2 YNFKEQ. The CDR3 nucleotides read TGTGCCAGCAGCTGGGCCCGACGGGAGCACACCGGGGAGCTGTTTTTT. This codes for CASSWARREHTGELFF.

The chain has TRBV2 and TRBJ1-3; TRBD1 matches at 11 bases. Germline values: CDR1 SNHLY, CDR2 FYNNEI. The CDR3 length is 15 residues. V lost 4 bases to trimming and J lost 3 bases; unmatched junction nucleotides: 2. The CDR3 sequence: CASSVDRGLGNTIYF. CDR3 DNA: TGTGCCAGCAGTGTGGACAGGGGGCTTGGAAACACCATATATTTT.

This clone was seen more than once but under ten times. Distinct nucleotide sequences in the sample also encode this CDR3. This chain uses TRBV4-1 with TRBJ1-5, with D possibly TRBD1 on 5 matching bases. Germline V gives CDR1 MGHRA, CDR2 YSYEKL. The V and J ends lost 4 bases and 2 bases respectively, with 12 bases between them. The CDR3 runs 15 residues. The CDR3: CASSPRDLGNQPQHF. Written as DNA, the CDR3 is TGCGCCAGCAGCCCCAGGGATCTGGGCAATCAGCCCCAGCATTTT.